The clone carrying this TCR beta chain was counted at least ten times. Its specificity is unknown. Built from TCR beta cDNA, the libraries had unique molecular identifiers in them. TCRdb itself ran the PCR reads through MiXCR, one entry per CDR3 protein. The data contain more than 450,000 distinct CDR3 sequences, around 40% of them seen just once; the ten biggest clones take up 1.7%. The sample originates from a study of post-analysis software for immune sequencing data. Study as a whole: In terms of disease course, relapsing-remitting, secondary progressive and progressive-relapsing multiple sclerosis were included. Study-level points and caveats: A handful of TRBV segments were significantly more frequent in patients than in controls. TRBV5-6, TRBV5-1 and TRBV20-1 were among these segments. When the samples were clustered directly with F measure, those that had been prepared in the same batch showed strong co-clustering. Multiple sclerosis patients had significantly lower normalized Chao1 diversity than controls.

In germline, CDR1 is SGHTA, CDR2 FQGNSA. With 6 bases removed from V and 10 bases from J, the gap between germline ends came to 10 bases. This CDR3 comprises 11 residues. The sequenced sample was blood. The gene calls are TRBV7-2 and TRBJ2-1; no definite D call. This sequence was found in a girl aged 10 to 17 with multiple sclerosis. The DNA for the CDR3 is TGTGCCAGCAGTACCTTTGGGGAGCAGTTCTTC. Its protein product is CASSTFGEQFF.